The following is a TCR beta chain sequence with its context. These data are taken from a study of blood T cell repertoires in COVID-19. Across the whole study: Nucleic acid was either cDNA or gDNA, and it came from T cells, B-cell-depleted T cells, or PBMCs.

The protocol was immunoSEQ multiplex PCR, while the TCRdb copy is restricted to in-frame clones and leaves out a portion. The repertoire has 80,000 to 95,000 clones, about 84% of them found once; the top ten carry about 23%. The V end lost 5 bases, the J end lost 5 bases, and 15 bases lay between the germline ends. The CDR3 loop spans 14 amino acids. Germline V gene data show CDR1 as LNHDA and CDR2 as SQIVND (reference sequence). The sequencing input was peripheral blood. The source of this sequence is a man at least 80 years old with active or convalescent COVID-19. The chain couples TRBV19 to TRBJ1-2; D ambiguous. This chain's CDR3 is CASSPPGRGYGYTF. The CDR3 bases are TGTGCCAGTAGTCCCCCTGGGCGTGGGTATGGCTACACCTTC.